The 2 T cell receptor beta chains listed next were all sequenced from one sample in a study of beta chain features in type 1 diabetes. These TCRs' antigens remain unknown. Investigators reverse transcribed all isolated RNA, so they sequenced expressed TCRB transcripts. The protocol was immunoSEQ multiplex PCR, while the TCRdb copy is restricted to in-frame clones and leaves out a portion. The repertoire consists of some 360,000 clones, with around 9.6% occurring once and the leading ten covering about 0.64%. The study's findings and limits: Shortening that was moderate but significant affected the TCRB CDR3s of Type 1 diabetes patients in all four CD4+ subsets.

The specimen was central memory CD4+ T cells from blood. The source of these receptors is a man aged 30 to 45 with type 1 diabetes.

The chain is built from TRBV11-3 and TRBJ2-1; D uncertain. This CDR3 region has 14 residues. Germline CDR1 and CDR2: SGHNT and YENEEA. V was cut by 2 bases and J by 5 bases, with 10 bases left in between. The CDR3 coding sequence is TGTGCCAGCAGCTTAAGGCTCCAAAACAATGAGCAGTTCTTC. Translated, it gives CASSLRLQNNEQFF.

The sample holds a few counts of this clone. The rearrangement joins TRBV5-4 to TRBJ2-1; 8 bases align to TRBD2. The germline V gene encodes CDR1 SGHNT and CDR2 YYREEE (reference sequence). This CDR3 has 18 residues. With 4 bases clipped from V and 1 base from J, the junction kept 13 bases outside the gene matches. CDR3 in amino acids: CASSPGGGGRTSYNEQFF. The CDR3, as DNA: TGTGCCAGCAGCCCGGGGGGAGGCGGGAGGACTTCCTACAATGAGCAGTTCTTC.